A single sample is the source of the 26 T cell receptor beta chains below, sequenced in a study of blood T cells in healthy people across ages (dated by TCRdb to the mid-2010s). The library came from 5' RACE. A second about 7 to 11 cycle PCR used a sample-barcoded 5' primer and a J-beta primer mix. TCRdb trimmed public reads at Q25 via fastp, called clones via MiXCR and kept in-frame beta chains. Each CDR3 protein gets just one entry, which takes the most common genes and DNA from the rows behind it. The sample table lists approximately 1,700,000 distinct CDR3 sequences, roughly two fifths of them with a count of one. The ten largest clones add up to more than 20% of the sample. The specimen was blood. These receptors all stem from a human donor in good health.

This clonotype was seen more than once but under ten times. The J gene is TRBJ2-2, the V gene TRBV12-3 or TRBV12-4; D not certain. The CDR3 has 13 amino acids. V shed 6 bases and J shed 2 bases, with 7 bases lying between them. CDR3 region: CASSAVNTGELFF. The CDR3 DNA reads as TGTGCCAGCAGCGCGGTTAACACCGGGGAGCTGTTTTTT.

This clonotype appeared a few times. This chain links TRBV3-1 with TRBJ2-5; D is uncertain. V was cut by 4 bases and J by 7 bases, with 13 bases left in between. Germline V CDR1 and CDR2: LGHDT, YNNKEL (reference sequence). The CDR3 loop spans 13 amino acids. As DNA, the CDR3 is TGTGCCAGCAGCCGCGACACTTTCGGGACCCAGTACTTC. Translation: CASSRDTFGTQYF.

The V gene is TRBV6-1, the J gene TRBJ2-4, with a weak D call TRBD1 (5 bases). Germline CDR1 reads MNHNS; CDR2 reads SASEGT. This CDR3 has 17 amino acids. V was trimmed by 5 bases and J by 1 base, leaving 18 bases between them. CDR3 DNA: TGTGCCAGCAGTCCCCGTGGGGCACTTGGGGCCAAAAACATTCAGTACTTC. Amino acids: CASSPRGALGAKNIQYF.

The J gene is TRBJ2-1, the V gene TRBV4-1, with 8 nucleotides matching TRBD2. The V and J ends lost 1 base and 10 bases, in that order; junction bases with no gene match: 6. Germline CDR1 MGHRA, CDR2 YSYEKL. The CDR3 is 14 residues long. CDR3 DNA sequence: TGCGCCAGCAGCCAAGTGCGGGGGGCGGGGGAGCAGTTCTTC. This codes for CASSQVRGAGEQFF.

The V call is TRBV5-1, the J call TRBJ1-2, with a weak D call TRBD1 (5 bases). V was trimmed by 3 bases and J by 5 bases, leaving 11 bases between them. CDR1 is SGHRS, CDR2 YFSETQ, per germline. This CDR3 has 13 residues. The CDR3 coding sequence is TGCGCCAGCAGCTACGACAGTGAATATGGCTACACCTTC. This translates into CASSYDSEYGYTF.

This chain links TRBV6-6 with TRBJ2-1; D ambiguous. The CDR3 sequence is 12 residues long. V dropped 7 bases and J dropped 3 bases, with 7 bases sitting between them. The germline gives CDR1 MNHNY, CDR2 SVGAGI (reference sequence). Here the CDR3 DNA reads TGTGCCAGCAAAACGTACTACAATGAGCAGTTCTTC. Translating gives CASKTYYNEQFF.

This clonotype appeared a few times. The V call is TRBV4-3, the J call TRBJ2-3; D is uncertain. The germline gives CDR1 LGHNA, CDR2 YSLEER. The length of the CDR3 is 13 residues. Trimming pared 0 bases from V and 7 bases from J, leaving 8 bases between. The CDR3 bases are TGCGCCAGCAGCCAAGAATATCAGTATACGCAGTATTTT. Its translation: CASSQEYQYTQYF.

The DNA of the CDR3 is TGTGCCAGCAGAACGGGACTAGCGGTAACCTACGAGCAGTACTTC. Its protein is CASRTGLAVTYEQYF. The chain uses TRBV7-2 and TRBJ2-7, with 11 nucleotides matching TRBD2. CDR1 and CDR2 (germline): SGHTA, FQGNSA. V lost 6 bases and J lost 2; bases outside the gene matches: 6. This CDR3 region has 15 residues. Drawing the rest from reference TRBV7-2 and TRBJ2-7, the complete variable domain is GAGVSQSPSNKVTEKGKDVELRCDPISGHTALYWYRQSLGQGLEFLIYFQGNSAPDKSGLPSDRFSAERTGGSVSTLTIQRTQQEDSAVYLCASRTGLAVTYEQYFGPGTRLTVT.

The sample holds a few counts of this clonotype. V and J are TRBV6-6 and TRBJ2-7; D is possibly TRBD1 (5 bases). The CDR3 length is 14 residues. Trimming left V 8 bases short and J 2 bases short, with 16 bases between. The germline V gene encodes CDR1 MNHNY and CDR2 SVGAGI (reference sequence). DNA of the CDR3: TGTGCCAGCGCGGACACCCAGGCCCCCTACGAGCAGTACTTC. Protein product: CASADTQAPYEQYF.

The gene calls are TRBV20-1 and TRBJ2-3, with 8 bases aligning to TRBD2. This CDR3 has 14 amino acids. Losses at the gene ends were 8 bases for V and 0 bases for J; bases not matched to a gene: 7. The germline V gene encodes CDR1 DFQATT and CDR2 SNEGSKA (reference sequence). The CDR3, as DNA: TGCAGTCGGGGGGGAGAAACTAGCACAGATACGCAGTATTTT. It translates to CSRGGETSTDTQYF.

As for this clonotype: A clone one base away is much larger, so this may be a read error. CDR3: CASSATSGEWETRYF. For the CDR3, the DNA is TGTGCCAGCAGCGCGACTAGCGGGGAATGGGAGACCCGGTACTTC. The chain uses TRBV7-2 and TRBJ2-5, with 11 bases fitting TRBD2. Germline assignment: CDR1 SGHTA and CDR2 FQGNSA. This CDR3 is 15 amino acids long.

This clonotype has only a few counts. The CDR3 DNA reads TGCGCCAGCAGCCAAGTTGCCCCCACCTACAATGAGCAGTTCTTC. Protein sequence: CASSQVAPTYNEQFF. This chain links TRBV4-1 with TRBJ2-1; D gene unclear. V dropped 1 base and J dropped 2 bases, with 9 bases sitting between them. CDR1 is MGHRA, CDR2 YSYEKL, per germline. The CDR3 totals 15 residues.

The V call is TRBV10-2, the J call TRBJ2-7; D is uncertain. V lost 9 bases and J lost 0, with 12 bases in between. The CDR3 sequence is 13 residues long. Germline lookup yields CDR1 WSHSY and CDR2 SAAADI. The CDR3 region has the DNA TGCGCCAGTCTAGATCACAGCTCCTACGAGCAGTACTTC. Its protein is CASLDHSSYEQYF.

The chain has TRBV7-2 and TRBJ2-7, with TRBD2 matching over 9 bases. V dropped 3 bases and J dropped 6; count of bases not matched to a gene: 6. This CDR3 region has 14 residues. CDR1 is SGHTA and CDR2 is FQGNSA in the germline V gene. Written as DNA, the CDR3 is TGTGCCAGCAGCTTTTCGGTAGCGGGGGCCGAGCAGTACTTC. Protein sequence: CASSFSVAGAEQYF.

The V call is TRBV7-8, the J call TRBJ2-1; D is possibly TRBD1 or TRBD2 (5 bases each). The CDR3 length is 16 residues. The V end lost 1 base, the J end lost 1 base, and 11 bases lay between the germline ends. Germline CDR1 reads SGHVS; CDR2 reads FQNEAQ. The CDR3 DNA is TGTGCCAGCAGCTTAGGTGGGGGTGATTCCTACAATGAGCAGTTCTTC. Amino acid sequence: CASSLGGGDSYNEQFF. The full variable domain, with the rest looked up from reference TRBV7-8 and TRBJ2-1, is GAGVSQSPRYKVAKRGQDVALRCDPISGHVSLFWYQQALGQGPEFLTYFQNEAQLDKSGLPSDRFFAERPEGSVSTLKIQRTQQEDSAVYLCASSLGGGDSYNEQFFGPGTRLTVL.

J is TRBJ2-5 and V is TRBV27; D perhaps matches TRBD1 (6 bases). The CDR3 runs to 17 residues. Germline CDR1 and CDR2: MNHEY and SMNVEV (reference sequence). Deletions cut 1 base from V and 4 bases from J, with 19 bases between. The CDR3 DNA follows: TGTGCCAGCAGTTTATATTGGGACAACCCTGCAGGAGAGACCCAGTACTTC. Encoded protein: CASSLYWDNPAGETQYF.

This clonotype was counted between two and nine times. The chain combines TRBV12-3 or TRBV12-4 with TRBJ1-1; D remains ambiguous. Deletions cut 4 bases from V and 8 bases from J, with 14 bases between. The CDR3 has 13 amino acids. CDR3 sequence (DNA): TGTGCCAGCAGTTCTGACAAGAAAGACGAAGCTTTCTTT. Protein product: CASSSDKKDEAFF.

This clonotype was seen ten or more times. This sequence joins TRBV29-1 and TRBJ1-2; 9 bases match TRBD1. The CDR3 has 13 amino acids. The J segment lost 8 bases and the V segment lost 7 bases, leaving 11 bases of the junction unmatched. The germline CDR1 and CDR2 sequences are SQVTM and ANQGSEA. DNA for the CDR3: TGCAGCGCCCTGCGGACAGGGGAGGAAGGCTACACCTTC. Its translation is CSALRTGEEGYTF.

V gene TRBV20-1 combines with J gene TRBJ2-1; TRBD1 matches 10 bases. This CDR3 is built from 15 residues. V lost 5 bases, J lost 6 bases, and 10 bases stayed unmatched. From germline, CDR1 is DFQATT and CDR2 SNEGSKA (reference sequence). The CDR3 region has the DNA TGCAGTGCTTCCCGCAGACAGGGGGCATCCAATGAGCAGTTCTTC. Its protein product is CSASRRQGASNEQFF.

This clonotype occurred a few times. The CDR3 region is CSVEDLQGATGELFF. CDR3 nucleotide sequence: TGCAGCGTTGAAGACTTACAGGGAGCCACCGGGGAGCTGTTTTTT. This chain joins TRBV29-1 and TRBJ2-2, with D maybe TRBD1 (6 bases). CDR1 and CDR2 from the germline V gene are SQVTM and ANQGSEA. The CDR3 loop spans 15 amino acids. V lost 0 bases to trimming and J lost 4 bases, with 12 bases between them.

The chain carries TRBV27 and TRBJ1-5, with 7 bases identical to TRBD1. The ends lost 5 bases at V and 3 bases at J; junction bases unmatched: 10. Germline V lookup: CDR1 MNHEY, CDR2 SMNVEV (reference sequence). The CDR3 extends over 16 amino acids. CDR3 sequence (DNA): TGTGCCAGCAGTCCCTCAACAGGGGAAGTCAATCAGCCCCAGCATTTT. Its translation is CASSPSTGEVNQPQHF.

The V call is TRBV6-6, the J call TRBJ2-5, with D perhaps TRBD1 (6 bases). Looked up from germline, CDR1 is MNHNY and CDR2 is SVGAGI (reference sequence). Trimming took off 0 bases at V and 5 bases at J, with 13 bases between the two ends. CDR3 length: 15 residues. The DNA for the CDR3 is TGTGCCAGCAGTTACTCCTTACAGGGAAGGGAGACCCAGTACTTC. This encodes CASSYSLQGRETQYF.

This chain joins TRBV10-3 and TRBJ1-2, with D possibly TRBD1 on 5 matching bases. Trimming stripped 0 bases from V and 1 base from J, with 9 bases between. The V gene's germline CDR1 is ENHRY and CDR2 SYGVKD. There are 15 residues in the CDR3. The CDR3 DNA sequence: TGTGCCATCAGTGAGTCGCAGGGCTATAACTATGGCTACACCTTC. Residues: CAISESQGYNYGYTF.

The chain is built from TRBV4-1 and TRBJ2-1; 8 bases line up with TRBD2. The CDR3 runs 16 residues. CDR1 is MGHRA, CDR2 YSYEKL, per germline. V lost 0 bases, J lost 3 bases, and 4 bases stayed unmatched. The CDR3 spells CASSQDSTSGYNEQFF. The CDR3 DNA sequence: TGCGCCAGCAGCCAAGATTCAACTAGCGGCTACAATGAGCAGTTCTTC.

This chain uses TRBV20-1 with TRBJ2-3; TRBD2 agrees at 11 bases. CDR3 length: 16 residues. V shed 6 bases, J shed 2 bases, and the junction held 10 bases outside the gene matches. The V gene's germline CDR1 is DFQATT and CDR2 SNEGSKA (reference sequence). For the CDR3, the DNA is TGCAGTGCCATGGAGGCTAGCGGGGGGAACACAGATACGCAGTATTTT. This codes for CSAMEASGGNTDTQYF.

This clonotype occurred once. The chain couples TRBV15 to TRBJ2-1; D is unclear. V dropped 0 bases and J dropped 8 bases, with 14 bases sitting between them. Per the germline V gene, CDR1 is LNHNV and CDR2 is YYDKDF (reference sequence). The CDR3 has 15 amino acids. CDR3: CATSRDLGSRYEQFF. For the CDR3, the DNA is TGTGCCACCAGCAGAGATCTGGGTAGCAGGTATGAGCAGTTCTTC.